This T cell receptor (beta chain) was observed in a study of T-cell reconstitution after alpha-beta-depleted transplantation in children. Study results and caveats: The origin of alpha-beta T cells about two months after transplant was reportedly several hundred expanded graft clones. One year after transplant, T-cell counts and diversity came mostly from newly produced T cells. The origin of high day-60 TCRbeta diversity in some patients lay in surviving recipient T cells and thymic progenitors.

Preparation of the TCRbeta library was carried out with unique molecular identifiers. TCRdb used MiXCR to reprocess the PCR reads, holding one entry per CDR3 protein. The sample has roughly 160,000 distinct CDR3 sequences; roughly 10% are singletons. Germline V gene data show CDR1 as MNHEY and CDR2 as SMNVEV (reference sequence). Losses at the gene ends were 8 bases for V and 4 bases for J; bases not matched to a gene: 12. The CDR3 contains 16 residues. The table lists this clonotype with many counts. Its specificity is not known. The clonotype was recovered from a boy aged 2 to 10 with acute myeloid leukemia, due to receive a stem cell transplant. The V and J genes are TRBV27 and TRBJ2-1; 9 bases fit TRBD1. The sample here was PBMCs, taken before TCRalphabeta/CD19-depleted stem cell transplant. The CDR3 spells CASSRRPGTGYNEQFF. The CDR3 DNA reads TGTGCCAGCTCACGAAGGCCCGGGACAGGGTACAATGAGCAGTTCTTC.